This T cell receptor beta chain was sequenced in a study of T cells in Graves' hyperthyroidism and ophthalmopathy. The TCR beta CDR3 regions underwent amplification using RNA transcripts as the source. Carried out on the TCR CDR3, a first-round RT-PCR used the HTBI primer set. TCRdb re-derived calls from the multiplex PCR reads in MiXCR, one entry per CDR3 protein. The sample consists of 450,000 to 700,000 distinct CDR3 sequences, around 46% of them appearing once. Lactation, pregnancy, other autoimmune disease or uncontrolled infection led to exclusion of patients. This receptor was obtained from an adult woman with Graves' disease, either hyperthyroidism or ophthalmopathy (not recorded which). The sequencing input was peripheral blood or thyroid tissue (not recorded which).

CDR3 sequence (DNA): TGTGCCATAAGAGCCCTAGCGGGAGGGTACGAGCAGTACTTC. Protein: CAIRALAGGYEQYF. The chain is built from TRBV10-3 and TRBJ2-7; 12 bases are a match to TRBD2. Germline loops: CDR1 ENHRY, CDR2 SYGVKD. CDR3 size: 14 residues. J lost 4 bases, V lost 9 bases, and 7 bases had no gene match.